The 16 T cell receptor beta chains below come from one sample, sequenced in a study of T-cell memory formation after mild COVID-19. TCRdb re-derived calls from the 5' RACE reads in MiXCR, one entry per CDR3 protein. The data show about 34,000 distinct CDR3 sequences, 7% to 8% seen once. Specimen: PBMCs or a T cell subset sorted from them (not recorded which). Receptor source: a man younger than 30 who had mild COVID-19 (a few samples of this study predate the infection). Cell type and time point are not known.

In this sample, this clonotype turned up a few times. The chain carries TRBV5-5 and TRBJ1-1; a weak D match, TRBD1 (5 bases). The germline gives CDR1 SGHKS, CDR2 YYEKEE (reference sequence). Trimming took off 2 bases at V and 1 base at J, with 12 bases between the two ends. This CDR3 has 15 amino acids. CDR3 residues: CASSFRGVPNTEAFF. CDR3 coding DNA: TGTGCCAGCAGCTTTAGGGGTGTCCCGAACACTGAAGCTTTCTTT.

This clonotype appeared many times. This chain connects TRBV27 to TRBJ2-1; D tentatively fits TRBD1 or TRBD2 (5 bases each). The ends were cut back, 1 base at V and 9 bases at J, with 16 bases in the middle. The CDR3 spans 15 residues. CDR1 is MNHEY and CDR2 is SMNVEV in the germline V gene (reference sequence). The CDR3 sequence is CASSLWDPGASEQFF. The CDR3 DNA reads TGTGCCAGCAGTTTATGGGATCCCGGGGCCTCTGAGCAGTTCTTC.

This clonotype was counted many times. CDR3 sequence reads: CASSPQVSSHEQYV. CDR3 bases: TGTGCCAGCAGCCCTCAGGTTAGCTCTCACGAGCAGTACGTC. The V and J genes are TRBV3-1 and TRBJ2-7; D gene uncertain. CDR3 size: 14 residues. The germline CDR1 and CDR2 sequences are LGHDT and YNNKEL (reference sequence). The ends were cut back, 4 bases at V and 5 bases at J, with 15 bases in the middle.

There are many counts of this clonotype. The genes are TRBV29-1 and TRBJ1-1, with D possibly being TRBD1 (5 bases). Per the germline V gene, CDR1 is SQVTM and CDR2 is ANQGSEA. V shed 6 bases and J shed 1 base, with 15 bases lying between them. This CDR3 comprises 14 residues. The chain's CDR3 is CSVGTETQNTEAFF. CDR3 bases: TGCAGCGTCGGGACCGAAACGCAGAACACTGAAGCTTTCTTT. Looking up the rest from reference TRBV29-1 and TRBJ1-1 gives the full variable domain: SAVISQKPSRDICQRGTSLTIQCQVDSQVTMMFWYRQQPGQSLTLIATANQGSEATYESGFVIDKFPISRPNLTFSTLTVSNMSPEDSSIYLCSVGTETQNTEAFFGQGTRLTVV.

This clonotype was counted ten times or more. The chain combines TRBV6-1 with TRBJ2-2, with D uncertain. The CDR3 has 15 amino acids. Germline assignment: CDR1 MNHNS and CDR2 SASEGT. V gave up 1 base and J gave up 4 bases, with 10 bases separating them. The DNA for the CDR3 is TGTGCCAGCAGTGAAGGATTAGGCTCCACCGGGGAGCTGTTTTTT. Its translation is CASSEGLGSTGELFF.

This clonotype was counted many times. The chain has TRBV25-1 and TRBJ2-7; tentatively, D is TRBD1 (5 bases). V lost 1 base and J lost 2, with 9 bases in between. The germline CDR1 and CDR2 sequences are MGHDK and SYGVNS. The CDR3 totals 14 residues. CDR3: CASSEWGRTYEQYF. CDR3 nucleotides: TGTGCCAGCAGTGAATGGGGCAGGACCTACGAGCAGTACTTC.

There are a few counts of this clonotype. The chain couples TRBV4-3 to TRBJ1-4; TRBD1 agrees at 10 bases. The CDR3 spans 15 residues. Unmatched junction bases numbered 6, after V lost 5 bases and J lost 6 bases. Germline loops: CDR1 LGHNA, CDR2 YSLEER. The CDR3 sequence is CASSAQGTGDEKLFF. The CDR3 coding sequence is TGCGCCAGCAGCGCCCAGGGGACAGGGGATGAAAAACTGTTTTTT.

The gene calls are TRBV21-1 and TRBJ2-7; the table calls TRBD2, which could not be checked here. TRBV21-1 is assigned pseudogene status. There are 14 residues in the CDR3. The CDR3 sequence is CASSHGLAGYEQYV. CDR3 nucleotide sequence: TGTGCCAGCAGCCACGGACTAGCGGGATACGAGCAGTACGTC.

The sample holds many counts of this clonotype. This sequence joins TRBV20-1 and TRBJ1-1; TRBD1 matches 8 bases. Trimming at V came to 4 bases and at J to 6 bases, leaving 13 bases not matched to a gene. This CDR3 spans 15 amino acids. Germline V gene data show CDR1 as DFQATT and CDR2 as SNEGSKA (reference sequence). The CDR3 region has the DNA TGCAGTGCTATAGACAGAGACAGGGGTACTGCTGAAGCTTTCTTT. Its translation: CSAIDRDRGTAEAFF.

The table lists this clonotype with many counts. The chain joins TRBV6-5 to TRBJ1-2; TRBD1 agrees at 9 bases. The CDR3 spans 14 residues. The ends lost 7 bases at V and 4 bases at J; junction bases unmatched: 7. In germline, CDR1 is MNHEY, CDR2 SVGAGI. The chain's CDR3 is CASNPTGGVYGYTF. The DNA of the CDR3 is TGTGCCAGCAACCCCACAGGGGGCGTCTATGGCTACACCTTC.

The rearrangement links TRBV7-2 to TRBJ2-1; 9 positions match TRBD2. With 5 bases clipped from V and 1 base from J, the junction kept 3 bases outside the gene matches. The length of the CDR3 is 15 residues. The germline V gene has CDR1 SGHTA and CDR2 FQGNSA. CDR3 bases: TGTGCCAGCAGCACGAGCGGGGGGTCCTACAATGAGCAGTTCTTC. As protein: CASSTSGGSYNEQFF.

This clonotype occurred many times. The rearrangement joins TRBV7-2 to TRBJ2-1, with 7 bases matching TRBD2. This CDR3 has 13 residues. Germline V gives CDR1 SGHTA, CDR2 FQGNSA. V was clipped by 6 bases and J by 6 bases; unmatched bases: 5. CDR3 bases: TGTGCCAGCAGATTCGGCGGGGGCAATGAGCAGTTCTTC. Its translation is CASRFGGGNEQFF.

This clonotype was detected many times. The J gene is TRBJ2-4, the V gene TRBV4-3, with D unclear. Germline-derived CDR1 and CDR2 are LGHNA and YSLEER. The CDR3 is 14 residues long. V was clipped by 0 bases and J by 13 bases, with 16 bases between them. In nucleotides, the CDR3 is TGCGCCAGCAGCCAAGAGGCAGGTACCTCAGCGCAGTACTTC. Translation gives CASSQEAGTSAQYF.

This clonotype was found many times. The rearrangement joins TRBV29-1 to TRBJ2-2; 9 bases map to TRBD1. The CDR3 has 12 residues. In germline, CDR1 is SQVTM, CDR2 ANQGSEA. The CDR3 DNA reads TGCAGTGCCGGGACAGGGAACGGGGAGCTGTTTTTT. Residues: CSAGTGNGELFF.

This clonotype was seen many times. This rearrangement joins TRBV15 to TRBJ2-5; tentative D call: TRBD1 (6 bases). Trimming took off 2 bases at V and 5 bases at J, with 15 bases between the two ends. The CDR3 runs 15 residues. The germline CDR1 and CDR2 sequences are LNHNV and YYDKDF (reference sequence). CDR3 nucleotide sequence: TGTGCCACCAGCAGAACTGGGGGCGCGGGTGAGACCCAGTACTTC. This encodes CATSRTGGAGETQYF.

This clonotype showed up just a few times. This chain links TRBV19 with TRBJ2-6; D gene ambiguous. The V end lost 6 bases, the J end lost 0 bases, and 6 bases lay between the germline ends. The CDR3 runs to 14 residues. Germline V gives CDR1 LNHDA, CDR2 SQIVND (reference sequence). CDR3 DNA sequence: TGTGCCAGTAGCCGGACCTCTGGGGCCAACGTCCTGACTTTC. Residues: CASSRTSGANVLTF.